The 11 T cell receptor beta chains given below trace back to one sample, sequenced in a study of blood T cell repertoires in COVID-19 (dated by TCRdb to the early 2020s). Receptor libraries were prepared by the immunoSEQ multiplex PCR assay. In its TCRdb copy, this immuneACCESS table keeps in-frame sequences only and misses some clones. Where compared with another copy, unresolved V genes explain less than half of these, and the others have no known cause. This sample is represented by approximately 450,000 clones; approximately 90% of them were singletons. Of the sample, approximately 2% falls within the top ten clones. Sequencing was carried out using PBMCs or T cells enriched from blood (not recorded which). The receptors were gathered from a woman aged 18-29 years with acute COVID-19.

This clone has only one observation. DNA of the CDR3: TGTGCCAGCAGCTTTCAGGGAACCAATGAGCAGTTCTTC. Its protein product is CASSFQGTNEQFF. This sequence joins TRBV7-2 and TRBJ2-1; D may be TRBD1 (5 bases). The CDR3 sequence is 13 residues long. Trimming cost V 3 bases and J 6 bases, with 9 bases left between them. Germline V gene lookup returns CDR1 SGHTA and CDR2 FQGNSA.

The chain links TRBV10-2 to TRBJ2-3; 10 bases fit TRBD2. The CDR3 is 14 amino acids. J gave up 0 bases and V 9 bases, and 3 bases lay outside the gene matches. Germline CDR1 is WSHSY and CDR2 is SAAADI. The CDR3 spells CASTSGASTDTQYF. For the CDR3, the DNA is TGCGCCAGTACTAGCGGGGCTAGCACAGATACGCAGTATTTT.

The V gene is TRBV29-1, the J gene TRBJ2-2; D possibly corresponds to TRBD1 (6 bases). The CDR3 runs 14 residues. Trimming stripped 4 bases from V and 7 bases from J, with 16 bases between. Germline V CDR1 and CDR2: SQVTM, ANQGSEA. The CDR3 here is CSVVGQGISGELFF. The CDR3 DNA is TGCAGCGTTGTCGGGCAGGGGATCAGCGGGGAGCTGTTTTTT.

This clone has just a few counts. In DNA form, the CDR3 reads TGTGCCAGCAGTGAAAACAGGCCTGATACGCAGTATTTT. Protein product: CASSENRPDTQYF. The chain carries TRBV2 and TRBJ2-3; the D gene is possibly TRBD1 (5 bases). Germline V gene lookup returns CDR1 SNHLY and CDR2 FYNNEI. The CDR3 loop spans 13 amino acids. V lost 2 bases, J lost 6 bases, and 9 bases lay in between.

The J gene is TRBJ1-1, the V gene TRBV30; maybe TRBD1 (5 bases). CDR1 is GTSNPN and CDR2 is SVGIG in the germline V gene (reference sequence). The CDR3 loop spans 13 amino acids. Between the trimmed V and J ends, which lost 4 bases and 6 bases, there was a span of 15 bases. CDR3 protein: CAWTAGFESEAFF. CDR3 sequence (DNA): TGTGCCTGGACCGCAGGGTTCGAGTCTGAAGCTTTCTTT.

This clone has a single count. The CDR3 DNA reads TGTGCCAGCAGTTACTCGACGACAGGCGGCGCTTTCTTT. Amino acid sequence: CASSYSTTGGAFF. The chain uses TRBV6-5 and TRBJ1-1; D might be TRBD1 (6 bases). Germline V gene data show CDR1 as MNHEY and CDR2 as SVGAGI. This CDR3 region has 13 residues. Trimming took off 0 bases at V and 11 bases at J, with 13 bases between the two ends.

The CDR3 DNA reads as TGCGCCAGCAGCCAAGATTTGCGGAGCTACCAGTACTTC. Protein product: CASSQDLRSYQYF. The chain employs TRBV4-1 and TRBJ2-7, with D unclear. With 0 bases removed from V and 10 bases from J, the gap between germline ends came to 13 bases. Germline V gene sequence: CDR1 MGHRA, CDR2 YSYEKL. The CDR3 contains 13 residues.

The chain joins TRBV7-9 to TRBJ2-3; TRBD2 matches at 10 bases. The CDR3 contains 18 residues. Trimming at V came to 1 base and at J to 1 base, leaving 8 bases not matched to a gene. Germline V gives CDR1 SEHNR, CDR2 FQNEAQ (reference sequence). The CDR3 coding sequence is TGTGCCAGCAGCTTAGAGTTTAGCGGGGGGCGCCGCACAGATACGCAGTATTTT. It encodes CASSLEFSGGRRTDTQYF.

J is TRBJ2-7 and V is TRBV29-1; no firm D call. This CDR3 spans 12 amino acids. Trimming removed 5 bases at V and 2 bases at J, with 10 bases between. Germline values: CDR1 SQVTM, CDR2 ANQGSEA. CDR3 nucleotides: TGCAGCGTTATATTCTCCGCCTACGAGCAGTACTTC. Its translation is CSVIFSAYEQYF.

V gene TRBV7-9 combines with J gene TRBJ2-7; a weak D match, TRBD1 (6 bases). Trimming cost V 4 bases and J 6 bases, with 25 bases left between them. This CDR3 region has 17 residues. Germline V lookup: CDR1 SEHNR, CDR2 FQNEAQ (reference sequence). The CDR3, as DNA: TGTGCCAGCAGCTCCCGGATTTGGGACACGACAAGTAGCGAGCAGTACTTC. Translating gives CASSSRIWDTTSSEQYF. Full variable domain (missing parts from reference TRBV7-9 and TRBJ2-7): DTGVSQNPRHKITKRGQNVTFRCDPISEHNRLYWYRQTLGQGPEFLTYFQNEAQLEKSRLLSDRFSAERPKGSFSTLEIQRTEQGDSAMYLCASSSRIWDTTSSEQYFGPGTRLTVT.

For the CDR3, the DNA is TGTGCCAGCAGCACCAGGGCGGGGGCGACCGGGGAGCTGTTTTTT. It yields the protein CASSTRAGATGELFF. The chain uses TRBV11-3 and TRBJ2-2; D perhaps matches TRBD2 (7 bases). The germline V and J ends were trimmed by 5 bases and 5 bases, with 15 bases remaining between them. Germline CDR1 reads SGHNT; CDR2 reads YENEEA. The length of the CDR3 is 15 residues.